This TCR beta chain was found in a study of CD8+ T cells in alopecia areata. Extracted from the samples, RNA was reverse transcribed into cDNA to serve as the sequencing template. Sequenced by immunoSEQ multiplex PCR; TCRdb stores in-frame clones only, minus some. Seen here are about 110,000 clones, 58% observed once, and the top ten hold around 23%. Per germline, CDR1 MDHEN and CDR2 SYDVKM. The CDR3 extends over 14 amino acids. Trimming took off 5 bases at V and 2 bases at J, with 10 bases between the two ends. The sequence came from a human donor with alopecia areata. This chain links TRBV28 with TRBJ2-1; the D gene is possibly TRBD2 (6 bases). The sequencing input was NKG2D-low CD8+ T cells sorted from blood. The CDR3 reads CASSTSYPYNEQFF. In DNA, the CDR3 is TGTGCCAGCAGTACTAGCTACCCCTACAATGAGCAGTTCTTC.